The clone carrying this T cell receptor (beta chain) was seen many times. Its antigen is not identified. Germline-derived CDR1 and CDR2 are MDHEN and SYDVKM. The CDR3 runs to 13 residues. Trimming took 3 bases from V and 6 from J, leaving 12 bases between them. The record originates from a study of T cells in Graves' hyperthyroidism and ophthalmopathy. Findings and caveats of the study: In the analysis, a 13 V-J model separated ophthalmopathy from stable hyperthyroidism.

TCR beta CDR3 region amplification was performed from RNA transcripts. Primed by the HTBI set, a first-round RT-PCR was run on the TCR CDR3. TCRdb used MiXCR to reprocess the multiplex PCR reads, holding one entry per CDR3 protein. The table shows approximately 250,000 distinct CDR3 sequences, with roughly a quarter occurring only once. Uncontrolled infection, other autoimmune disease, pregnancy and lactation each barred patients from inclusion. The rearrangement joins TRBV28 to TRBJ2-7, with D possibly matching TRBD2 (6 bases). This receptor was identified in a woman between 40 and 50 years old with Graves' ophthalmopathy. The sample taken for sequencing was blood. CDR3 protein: CASSFNRGGEQYF. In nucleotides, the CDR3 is TGTGCCAGCAGTTTTAATAGGGGAGGCGAGCAGTACTTC.